Sequencing of this T cell receptor (beta chain) was carried out in a study of blood T cell repertoires in COVID-19. Whole-study context: The United States, Italy and Spain supplied acute and convalescent COVID-19 samples. T cells, B-cell-depleted T cells, or PBMCs provided the cDNA or gDNA that served as material.

The CDR3 has 17 residues. The ends lost 0 bases at V and 2 bases at J; junction bases unmatched: 4. Germline loops: CDR1 LNHDA, CDR2 SQIVND (reference sequence). Profiling relied on immunoSEQ multiplex PCR, and the TCRdb table lists in-frame clones only, not all of them. Found here are about 260,000 clones, approximately 88% of them singletons; the top ten hold around 1.3%. Participants spanned ages about 18 to 90 years and resided in over 20 US areas. Participant reports of clinical history set cohort assignment. The specimen was PBMCs or T cells enriched from blood (not recorded which). This TCR derives from a woman between 40 and 55 years old with acute COVID-19. The V gene is TRBV19, the J gene TRBJ2-5, with 12 bases lining up with TRBD1. The CDR3 nucleotides are TGTGCCAGTAGTATAGATGGGACAGGGGGCTCTCAAGAGACCCAGTACTTC. Residues: CASSIDGTGGSQETQYF.